The T cell receptor (beta chain) under discussion was sequenced for a study of T cells in Graves' hyperthyroidism and ophthalmopathy. About the study: Pretreatment peripheral blood was obtained at initial diagnosis. Study outcomes and limitations: Blood held most thyroid clonotypes expanded above 0.001 frequency. Stable hyperthyroidism was told apart from ophthalmopathy by a model built on 13 V-J features.

TCR beta CDR3 sequences were amplified from RNA transcripts. Researchers ran a first-round RT-PCR on the TCR CDR3 using the HTBI primer set. TCRdb ran MiXCR on the multiplex PCR reads and lists one entry per CDR3 protein. The table has around 400,000 distinct CDR3 sequences, around 15% seen once. Uncontrolled infection, other autoimmune disease, pregnancy or lactation led to exclusion. Concerning this clonotype: Its specificity is unknown.

Between the trimmed V and J ends, which lost 5 bases and 4 bases, there was a span of 12 bases. The CDR3 is 13 residues long. Germline-derived CDR1 and CDR2 are SEHNR and FQNEAQ (reference sequence). Sequenced material: blood. V gene TRBV7-9 combines with J gene TRBJ2-7; D is possibly TRBD2 (6 bases). The source of this sequence is a woman aged 55-69 years with Graves' ophthalmopathy. CDR3 sequence reads: CASSRELAYEQYF. The DNA of the CDR3 is TGTGCCAGCAGCCGCGAACTAGCTTACGAGCAGTACTTC. The complete variable domain, with remaining parts taken from reference TRBV7-9 and TRBJ2-7, reads DTGVSQNPRHKITKRGQNVTFRCDPISEHNRLYWYRQTLGQGPEFLTYFQNEAQLEKSRLLSDRFSAERPKGSFSTLEIQRTEQGDSAMYLCASSRELAYEQYFGPGTRLTVT.